A selection of T cell receptor beta chains follows, all from one sample in a study of OX40 agonist ivuxolimab in advanced cancers. Some clones are missing from TCRdb's copy, which holds only in-frame ones; the method was immunoSEQ multiplex PCR. The sample has about 45,000 clones; approximately 91% are singletons. Sample: CD4+ or CD8+ T cells sorted from blood, taken in a trial of the OX40 agonist ivuxolimab. The receptors shown here come from an adult with an advanced solid tumor such as melanoma, head and neck, liver or kidney cancer. Both conserved end residues are part of each CDR3. A D gene is named only where the DNA matches it firmly. Rows may omit the clone size; those that give it use once, few, many or a size class.

D	V	length	J	size	CDR3	DNA
NA	TRBV7-6	14	TRBJ2-3	NA	CASSLGMGTDTQYF	TGTGCCAGCAGCCTGGGAATGGGCACAGATACGCAGTATTTT
NA	TRBV7-6	13	TRBJ2-7	NA	CASSLGGPYEQYF	TGTGCCAGCAGCTTAGGGGGTCCCTACGAGCAGTACTTC
TRBD1	TRBV25-1	13	TRBJ2-7	NA	CATTRQGTYEQYF	TGTGCCACCACCCGACAGGGCACCTACGAGCAGTACTTC
NA	TRBV11-2	15	TRBJ2-4	NA	CASSLSSPAKNIQYF	TGTGCCAGCAGCTTAAGTAGTCCCGCCAAAAACATTCAGTACTTC
TRBD2	TRBV9	16	TRBJ2-3	NA	CASSAFEAGGTDTQYF	TGTGCCAGCAGCGCATTTGAAGCGGGGGGCACAGATACGCAGTATTTT
NA	TRBV25-1	14	TRBJ2-5	NA	CASSEKANQETQYF	TGTGCCAGCAGTGAAAAGGCTAACCAAGAGACCCAGTACTTC
TRBD1	TRBV11-2	15	TRBJ1-2	NA	CASSPGTGGRYGYTF	TGTGCCAGCAGCCCCGGGACAGGGGGGAGATATGGCTACACCTTC
NA	TRBV6-5	15	TRBJ1-6	NA	CASSTSGTYNSPLHF	TGTGCCAGCAGCACCTCGGGGACCTATAATTCACCCCTCCACTTT
TRBD2	TRBV7-6	14	TRBJ2-1	NA	CASSLFASGIEQFF	TGTGCCAGCAGCTTATTCGCTAGCGGCATTGAGCAGTTCTTC
TRBD1	TRBV28	15	TRBJ2-7	NA	CASSPYLGGIYEQYF	TGTGCCAGCAGTCCCTATCTAGGGGGCATATACGAGCAGTACTTC
TRBD1	TRBV7-2	14	TRBJ2-7	NA	CASSLVGTGYEQYF	TGTGCCAGCAGCTTAGTCGGGACAGGCTACGAGCAGTACTTC
NA	TRBV7-6	13	TRBJ1-1	NA	CASSLGGRTEAFF	TGTGCCAGCAGCTTAGGCGGCAGAACTGAAGCTTTCTTT
NA	TRBV5-4	14	TRBJ2-2	NA	CASSYRTGVGELFF	TGTGCCAGCAGCTACCGGACGGGGGTCGGGGAGCTGTTTTTT
NA	TRBV27	19	TRBJ2-3	NA	CASSLTSGTAGTNTDTQYF	TGTGCCAGCAGTTTAACTTCAGGGACCGCCGGGACGAACACAGATACGCAGTATTTT
NA	TRBV7-9	12	TRBJ2-5	NA	CASSHLKETQYF	TGTGCCAGCAGCCACCTTAAAGAGACCCAGTACTTC
TRBD2	TRBV19	14	TRBJ2-3	NA	CASSGLFRTDTQYF	TGTGCCAGCTCGGGACTATTTAGAACAGATACGCAGTATTTT
NA	TRBV27	13	TRBJ2-2	NA	CASSPPNTGELFF	TGTGCCAGCAGTCCCCCGAACACCGGGGAGCTGTTTTTT
NA	TRBV13	15	TRBJ2-3	NA	CASSLEAGSTDTQYF	TGTGCCAGCAGCTTAGAGGCGGGGAGCACAGATACGCAGTATTTT
NA	TRBV30	16	TRBJ1-1	NA	CAWSVGVGIGDTEAFF	TGTGCCTGGAGTGTAGGAGTCGGGATCGGGGACACTGAAGCTTTCTTT
NA	TRBV28	14	TRBJ2-5	NA	CASRLTGLLETQYF	TGTGCCAGCAGACTTACGGGACTTCTAGAGACCCAGTACTTC
NA	TRBV28	15	TRBJ1-2	NA	CASSFLVSGPYGYTF	TGTGCCAGCAGTTTTTTGGTGTCGGGACCTTATGGCTACACCTTC
NA	TRBV9	16	TRBJ2-1	NA	CASSVGWSGSYNEQFF	TGTGCCAGCAGCGTAGGATGGAGCGGGTCCTACAATGAGCAGTTCTTC
NA	TRBV2	12	TRBJ2-7	NA	CASSSRTYEQYF	TGTGCCAGCAGTTCGAGAACCTACGAGCAGTACTTC
NA	TRBV10-2	15	TRBJ1-1	once	CASSPNRARLSEAFF	TGCGCCAGCAGCCCAAACAGGGCGAGGTTGTCTGAAGCTTTCTTT
NA	TRBV18	11	TRBJ1-1	NA	CASSPGTEAFF	TGTGCCAGCTCGCCCGGCACTGAAGCTTTCTTT
TRBD1	TRBV6-5	16	TRBJ2-5	NA	CASSSPGQGLLETQYF	TGTGCCAGCAGTTCGCCGGGACAGGGGCTTCTAGAGACCCAGTACTTC
TRBD2	TRBV28	15	TRBJ2-7	NA	CASSSVLAGHYEQYF	TGTGCCAGCAGTTCGGTACTAGCGGGGCACTACGAGCAGTACTTC
NA	TRBV5-6	13	TRBJ1-2	NA	CASSLPERRGYTF	TGTGCCAGCAGCTTACCTGAGAGGAGGGGCTACACCTTC
NA	TRBV7-2	16	TRBJ2-3	NA	CASSQRRALLTDTQYF	TGTGCCAGCAGTCAAAGAAGGGCACTGCTGACAGATACGCAGTATTTT
NA	TRBV6-5	13	TRBJ1-2	once	CASTRGPSYGYTF	TGTGCCAGCACTCGTGGGCCTAGCTATGGCTACACCTTC